This T cell receptor beta chain originates from a study of CD8 T cells in Susac syndrome. Trimming removed 6 bases from V and 8 bases from J; junction bases left unmatched: 11. The CDR3 is 16 residues long. Random-hexamer reverse transcription was applied to about 0.5 to 1 ug RNA. TCRdb used MiXCR to reprocess the immunoSEQ multiplex PCR reads, holding one entry per CDR3 protein. The sample shows over 150,000 distinct CDR3 sequences, roughly 94% of them seen only once. TCR beta sequences were obtained from blood CD8+ and CD4+ T cells. Source material: CD4+ T cells from PBMCs. The V gene is TRBV12-3 or TRBV12-4, the J gene TRBJ1-4, with TRBD1 matching 11 bases. The clonotype comes from a human donor with Susac syndrome. The CDR3 DNA reads as TGTGCCAGCAGGAATACAGGGACAGGGGGACGAGAAAAACTGTTTTTT. Its protein product is CASRNTGTGGREKLFF.